This entry describes one T cell receptor (beta chain). Some clones are missing from TCRdb's copy, which holds only in-frame ones; the method was immunoSEQ multiplex PCR. The sample carries hundreds of thousands of clones, around 82% recorded once. This CDR3 comprises 13 residues. V trimming: 7 bases; J trimming: 2 bases; junction bases outside the gene matches: 5. Germline CDR1 is SQVTM and CDR2 is ANQGSEA. The data derive from a study of shared T cell receptors in the human thymus. These same data were also listed under a study on human thymus T cells. From that paper: Resections were taken during corrective heart surgery, and the thymus tissue came from these. Repertoires from thymus and blood appeared to show biased V and J gene usage.

The material sequenced was thymocytes. This chain joins TRBV29-1 and TRBJ2-1, with 7 bases matching TRBD2. The source is a boy less than two years old with a congenital heart defect. The CDR3 nucleotides read TGCAGCGCTGCAGGGACTACCTACAATGAGCAGTTCTTC. The encoded protein is CSAAGTTYNEQFF.